This T cell receptor (beta chain) came from a study of shared clonotypes between healthy human individuals. In germline, CDR1 is SGHTA, CDR2 FQGNSA. The CDR3 contains 16 residues. The J segment lost 6 bases and the V segment lost 3 bases, leaving 7 bases of the junction unmatched. Original handling: Owing to the provision of junction-only sequences devoid of quality scores by immunoSEQ, filtering differed. Assay used: immunoSEQ multiplex PCR; TCRdb lists only in-frame clones, some missing. D and trimming were read from the DNA, whereas the V and J calls and clone size are those reported in that table. The table has 2,500,000 or so clones, 85% to 95% seen once; the top ten hold 0.37%.

The chain couples TRBV7-2 to TRBJ2-1, with TRBD1 matching over 11 bases. The source of this sequence is a man younger than 30 in good health. Some clones in this sample may be carry-over from other donors' samples. Sequencing was carried out using naive CD4+ T cells from PBMCs. As to subset: CD45RA+ positively selected. The CDR3 reads CASSFAGTGGVNEQFF. Written as DNA, the CDR3 is TGTGCCAGCAGCTTCGCCGGGACAGGGGGGGTCAATGAGCAGTTCTTC.